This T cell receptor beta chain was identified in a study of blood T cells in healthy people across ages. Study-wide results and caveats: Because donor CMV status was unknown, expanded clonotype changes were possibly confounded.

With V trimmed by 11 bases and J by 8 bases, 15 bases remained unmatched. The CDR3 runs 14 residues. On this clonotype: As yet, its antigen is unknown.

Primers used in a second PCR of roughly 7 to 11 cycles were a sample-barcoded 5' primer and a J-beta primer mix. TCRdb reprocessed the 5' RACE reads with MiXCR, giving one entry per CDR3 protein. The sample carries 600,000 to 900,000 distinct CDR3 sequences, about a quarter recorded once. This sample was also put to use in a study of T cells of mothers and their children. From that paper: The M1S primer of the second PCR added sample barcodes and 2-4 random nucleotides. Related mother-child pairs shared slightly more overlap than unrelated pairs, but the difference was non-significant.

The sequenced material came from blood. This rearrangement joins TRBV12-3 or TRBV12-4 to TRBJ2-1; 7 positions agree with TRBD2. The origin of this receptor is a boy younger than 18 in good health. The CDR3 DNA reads TGTGCCTGCGCGCAACACTCGGGGAGGGATGAGCAGTTCTTC. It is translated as CACAQHSGRDEQFF.